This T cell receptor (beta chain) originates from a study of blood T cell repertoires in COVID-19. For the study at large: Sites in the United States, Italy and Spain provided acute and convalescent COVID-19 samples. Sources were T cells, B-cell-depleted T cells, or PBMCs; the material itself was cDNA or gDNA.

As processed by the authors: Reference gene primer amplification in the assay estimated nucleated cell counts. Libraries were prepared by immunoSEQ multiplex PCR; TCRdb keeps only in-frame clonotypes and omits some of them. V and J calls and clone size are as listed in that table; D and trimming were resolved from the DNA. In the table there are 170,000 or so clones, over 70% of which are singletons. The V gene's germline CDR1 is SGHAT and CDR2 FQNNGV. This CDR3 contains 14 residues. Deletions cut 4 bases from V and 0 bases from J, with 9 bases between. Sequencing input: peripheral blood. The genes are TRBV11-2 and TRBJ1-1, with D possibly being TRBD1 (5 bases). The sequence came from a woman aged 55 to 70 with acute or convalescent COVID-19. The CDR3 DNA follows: TGTGCCAGCAGCTCGACGGGGGTGAACACTGAAGCTTTCTTT. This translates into CASSSTGVNTEAFF.